This T cell receptor beta chain came from a study of cytomegalovirus exposure and HLA in healthy donors. This clone was seen a handful of times. Its antigen is undetermined. Study observations and caveats: Roughly uniform depth of sequencing across donors was assumed in presence/absence analyses.

The PCR had 60 Vbeta and 13 Jbeta primers. Some clones are missing from TCRdb's copy, which holds only in-frame ones; the method was immunoSEQ multiplex PCR. The data hold about 190,000 clones, with roughly 80% observed a single time. Germline V gene sequence: CDR1 MRHNA, CDR2 SNTAGT. The V end was cut by 2 bases, the J end by 2 bases, with 18 bases between. This CDR3 has 17 residues. Material: PBMCs. The clonotype was recovered from a man aged 45-65 years in good health and CMV-seronegative. The chain recombines TRBV6-4 with TRBJ2-5, with D perhaps TRBD2 (5 bases). CDR3 amino acids: CASSDPTRGRKQETQYF. The DNA for the CDR3 is TGTGCCAGCAGTGACCCCACGAGAGGGCGGAAGCAAGAGACCCAGTACTTC.